The clone carrying this TCR beta chain was seen only a few times. The unsorted samples had tens of millions of PBMCs used for genomic DNA. Germline CDR1 and CDR2: ENHRY and SYGVKD. The CDR3 spans 13 residues. This record belongs to a study of shared clonotypes between healthy human individuals. Each unsorted PBMC replicate got 300 ng genomic DNA, tens of thousands of genomes. Per the original data handling: Without quality scores, immunoSEQ junctional reads could not be filtered like full-length reads. The method was immunoSEQ multiplex PCR; TCRdb's version includes in-frame clones alone and lacks a portion of them. V and J calls and clone size are those listed in that table; D and trimming were worked out from the DNA. The table includes about half a million clones, 70% to 80% detected once.

This clonotype was obtained from a woman aged 40 to 55 in good health. Some clones in this sample may be carry-over from other donors' samples. Sequencing used PBMCs. V is TRBV10-3 and J is TRBJ2-5, with TRBD1 identical over 7 bases. TRBJ2-7 explains the end of the DNA better; the J call may be wrong. DNA of the CDR3: TGTGCCATCAGTGAGACAGGGGCCTACGAGCAGTACTTC. Its protein is CAISETGAYEQYF.